These 22 T cell receptor beta chains originate from one sample sequenced in a study of blood T cells in healthy people across ages. Then a second PCR, running about 6 to 11 cycles, was carried out with a sample-barcoded 5' primer and a J-beta primer mix. MiXCR, applied by TCRdb to the 5' RACE reads, yields one record per CDR3 protein. The sample includes about 1.6 million distinct CDR3 sequences, 30% to 40% seen only once; the top ten take roughly 12%. The source material was blood. All receptors come from a young woman in good health.

The chain uses TRBV6-2 or TRBV6-3 and TRBJ2-7; D perhaps matches TRBD2 (5 bases). The germline V gene has CDR1 MNHEY and CDR2 SVGEGT. Trimming shortened V by 0 bases and J by 1 base, and 10 bases separated the two germline ends. The CDR3 consists of 15 residues. This CDR3 reads CASSYSRVVSYEQYF. In nucleotides, the CDR3 is TGTGCCAGCAGTTACTCGAGGGTCGTTTCCTACGAGCAGTACTTC.

The rearrangement links TRBV14 to TRBJ2-3; D possibly corresponds to TRBD2 (6 bases). CDR1 and CDR2 from the germline V gene are SGHDN and FVKESK. Trimming left V 0 bases short and J 2 bases short, with 18 bases between. CDR3 length equals 18 residues. The CDR3 nucleotides are TGTGCCAGCAGCCAAGATGGAGGGACGGCAGGACCCACAGATACGCAGTATTTT. It translates to CASSQDGGTAGPTDTQYF.

This clonotype has only a few counts. This chain uses TRBV19 with TRBJ2-1, with no clear D. In germline, CDR1 is LNHDA, CDR2 SQIVND (reference sequence). Deletions cut 5 bases from V and 9 bases from J, with 14 bases between. This CDR3 region has 13 residues. CDR3 in amino acids: CASSSEVLGEQFF. The CDR3 bases are TGTGCCAGTAGTTCTGAGGTCTTGGGTGAGCAGTTCTTC.

This chain joins TRBV20-1 and TRBJ2-3; D is undetermined. V lost 5 bases to trimming and J lost 4 bases, with 7 bases between them. CDR1 is DFQATT and CDR2 is SNEGSKA in the germline V gene (reference sequence). The CDR3 is made up of 11 amino acids. The CDR3 DNA sequence: TGCAGTGCTGGTTGGGCAGATACGCAGTATTTT. Its protein product is CSAGWADTQYF.

The gene calls are TRBV15 and TRBJ2-3; D gene ambiguous. V lost 2 bases and J lost 6, with 6 bases in between. CDR1 LNHNV and CDR2 YYDKDF come from the germline V gene (reference sequence). The CDR3 has 12 residues. CDR3 DNA: TGTGCCACCAGCAGATCTGGGGATACGCAGTATTTT. Residues: CATSRSGDTQYF.

This clonotype has at least ten counts. This CDR3 is CAIRNEDTQYF. CDR3 sequence (DNA): TGTGCCATCAGAAACGAAGATACGCAGTATTTT. The chain uses TRBV10-3 and TRBJ2-3; D unresolved. V was cut by 6 bases and J by 5 bases, with 6 bases left in between. From germline, CDR1 is ENHRY and CDR2 SYGVKD. CDR3 length equals 11 residues.

Comments on this clonotype: The junction and the germline gene differ at one end; a read error may be behind it. The chain uses TRBV10-3 and TRBJ2-1; 7 nucleotides align to TRBD2. The CDR3 is 15 residues long. CDR1 is ENHRY and CDR2 is SYGVKD in the germline V gene. In DNA form, the CDR3 reads TGTGCCATCAGTGCGATCGGGAGGACGTACACTGAGCAGTTCTTC. This encodes CAISAIGRTYTEQFF.

About this clonotype: At one end the junction does not follow the germline gene, possibly because of a read error. The chain couples TRBV9 to TRBJ1-2; D is unclear. The CDR3 sequence is 15 residues long. Germline V gene lookup returns CDR1 SGDLS and CDR2 YYNGEE. CDR3 in DNA: TGTGCCAGCTCCCCCCGGTGGGGTGGAAACTATGACTACACCTTC. Protein product: CASSPRWGGNYDYTF.

The chain employs TRBV6-4 and TRBJ2-2; D possibly corresponds to TRBD2 (7 bases). The CDR3 runs to 15 residues. Looked up from germline, CDR1 is MRHNA and CDR2 is SNTAGT. Trimming stripped 2 bases from V and 4 bases from J, with 11 bases between. The CDR3 sequence: CASSDRGAGTGELFF. CDR3 coding DNA: TGTGCCAGCAGTGACCGGGGGGCTGGCACCGGGGAGCTGTTTTTT.

The V call is TRBV20-1, the J call TRBJ2-1; TRBD2 matches 11 bases. From germline, CDR1 is DFQATT and CDR2 SNEGSKA (reference sequence). This CDR3 has 16 amino acids. The junction had 9 bases not matched to a gene; V was cut back by 4 bases and J by 4 bases. The CDR3 region has the DNA TGCAGTGCTATCCCCCGGACTAGCGGGCTTTACAATGAGCAGTTCTTC. Its protein is CSAIPRTSGLYNEQFF.

This clonotype was seen at least ten times. V gene TRBV5-1 combines with J gene TRBJ2-5; tentative D call: TRBD2 (5 bases). CDR3 length: 16 amino acids. CDR1 is SGHRS and CDR2 is YFSETQ in the germline V gene. Trimming took 3 bases from V and 5 from J, leaving 20 bases between them. The CDR3 sequence: CASSSGMAGTWETQYF. The CDR3 DNA follows: TGCGCCAGCAGCTCGGGAATGGCCGGAACCTGGGAGACCCAGTACTTC.

This clonotype was observed once. The chain combines TRBV10-3 with TRBJ1-2; tentatively, D is TRBD1 (6 bases). V lost 6 bases and J lost 7, with 27 bases in between. CDR3 length: 17 amino acids. Germline CDR1 ENHRY, CDR2 SYGVKD. For the CDR3, the DNA is TGTGCCATCAGAGGCCAACAAACAGGGCTAGGTGTTAGTGGCTACACCTTC. It specifies CAIRGQQTGLGVSGYTF.

In its sample, this clonotype was seen a few times. The gene calls are TRBV6-2 or TRBV6-3 and TRBJ2-1, with 7 bases fitting TRBD1. The ends lost 4 bases at V and 5 bases at J; junction bases unmatched: 8. Germline V lookup: CDR1 MNHEY, CDR2 SVGEGT. CDR3 length: 15 residues. The CDR3 bases are TGTGCCAGCAGTTCCAGATCGGACAGGAACAATGAGCAGTTCTTC. As protein: CASSSRSDRNNEQFF.

Concerning this clonotype: A much larger clone is a single base away; this may be a read error. This chain links TRBV6-2 or TRBV6-3 with TRBJ2-3; D unclear. The CDR3 loop spans 12 amino acids. CDR1 is MNHEY, CDR2 SVGEGT, per germline. Trimming stripped 11 bases from V and 6 bases from J, with 15 bases between. This CDR3 reads CARTNGYDTQYF. DNA of the CDR3: TGTGCCCGCACAAACGGGTATGATACGCAGTATTTT.

The chain links TRBV30 to TRBJ1-5, with D perhaps matching TRBD1 (5 bases). The germline V gene has CDR1 GTSNPN and CDR2 SVGIG (reference sequence). The CDR3 covers 14 residues. Trimming left V 1 base short and J 8 bases short, with 15 bases between. The CDR3 spells CAWSAGGIFEPQHF. The CDR3 region has the DNA TGTGCCTGGAGTGCCGGGGGTATCTTTGAGCCCCAGCATTTT.

The chain links TRBV7-9 to TRBJ2-3; D is ambiguous. The CDR3 spans 14 residues. The germline V gene has CDR1 SEHNR and CDR2 FQNEAQ (reference sequence). The ends were cut back, 4 bases at V and 1 base at J, with 9 bases in the middle. CDR3 coding DNA: TGTGCCAGCAGCTCCACATGGGGCACAGATACGCAGTATTTT. It is translated as CASSSTWGTDTQYF. Together with reference TRBV7-9 and TRBJ2-3, the CDR3 gives the full variable domain: DTGVSQNPRHKITKRGQNVTFRCDPISEHNRLYWYRQTLGQGPEFLTYFQNEAQLEKSRLLSDRFSAERPKGSFSTLEIQRTEQGDSAMYLCASSSTWGTDTQYFGPGTRLTVL.

This clonotype came up a few times. At one boundary the junction diverges from the germline segment, which might be a read error. The chain joins TRBV6-5 to TRBJ2-7, with TRBD1 matching over 8 bases. In germline, CDR1 is MNHEY, CDR2 SVGAGI. This CDR3 has 15 residues. The CDR3 sequence: CASSWSGTGSYEKYF. In nucleotides, the CDR3 is TGTGCCAGCAGTTGGTCCGGGACAGGTTCCTACGAGAAGTACTTC.

The chain combines TRBV6-1 with TRBJ1-2, with a weak D call TRBD1 (6 bases). Germline lookup yields CDR1 MNHNS and CDR2 SASEGT. The V end lost 4 bases, the J end lost 6 bases, and 12 bases lay between the germline ends. The CDR3 spans 13 residues. This CDR3 is CASSGARTDGYTF. DNA for the CDR3: TGTGCCAGCAGTGGAGCGAGGACAGATGGCTACACCTTC.

In this sample, this clonotype turned up a few times. The chain employs TRBV20-1 and TRBJ2-7; D may be TRBD1 (5 bases). V was trimmed by 3 bases and J by 3 bases, leaving 12 bases between them. Germline V gene lookup returns CDR1 DFQATT and CDR2 SNEGSKA (reference sequence). This CDR3 has 13 residues. CDR3 DNA sequence: TGCAGTGCTAGGCCGGACACTAACTACGAGCAGTACTTC. This encodes CSARPDTNYEQYF.

J is TRBJ2-3 and V is TRBV5-5; perhaps TRBD1 as D (5 bases). This CDR3 is built from 16 residues. The ends were cut back, 4 bases at V and 0 bases at J, with 15 bases in the middle. Germline lookup yields CDR1 SGHKS and CDR2 YYEKEE (reference sequence). In DNA form, the CDR3 reads TGTGCCAGCAGCGTAATGACAGTTACTAGCACAGATACGCAGTATTTT. It specifies CASSVMTVTSTDTQYF.

This clonotype came up a few times. CDR3 region: CAAESSSYEQYF. The CDR3 DNA reads as TGTGCCGCCGAGAGTAGCTCCTACGAGCAGTACTTC. The V call is TRBV10-3, the J call TRBJ2-7; unclear D gene. The ends were cut back, 11 bases at V and 0 bases at J, with 11 bases in the middle. CDR3 length: 12 residues. Germline V gene sequence: CDR1 ENHRY, CDR2 SYGVKD.

In its sample, this clonotype was seen a few times. The chain has TRBV19 and TRBJ2-1; 10 bases are a match to TRBD2. Germline V gene lookup returns CDR1 LNHDA and CDR2 SQIVND (reference sequence). Germline trimming cut 4 bases from V and 5 bases from J; bases unmatched to any gene: 8. There are 16 residues in the CDR3. The CDR3: CASSRGTSEWDNEQFF. CDR3 nucleotide sequence: TGTGCCAGTAGTAGAGGGACTAGCGAATGGGACAATGAGCAGTTCTTC.